This T cell receptor (beta chain) came from a study of tumor-infiltrating lymphocytes in oesophageal squamous cell carcinoma. Each CDR3 protein gets one entry after TCRdb re-called the PCR reads with MiXCR. Of 15,000 to 20,000 distinct CDR3 sequences in the sample, 47% were seen once. The CDR3 sequence is 13 residues long. Per the germline V gene, CDR1 is SGHTA and CDR2 is FQGNSA. Sequencing was carried out using normal esophageal tissue next to the tumor. The J gene is TRBJ2-5, the V gene TRBV7-2, with a weak D call TRBD1 (6 bases). The J call may be faulty, since TRBJ2-7 better matches the DNA end. The source is a female donor with esophageal squamous cell carcinoma. The CDR3 spells CASSLAGDNEQYF. The CDR3 nucleotides are TGTGCCAGCAGCTTAGCAGGGGACAACGAGCAGTACTTC.